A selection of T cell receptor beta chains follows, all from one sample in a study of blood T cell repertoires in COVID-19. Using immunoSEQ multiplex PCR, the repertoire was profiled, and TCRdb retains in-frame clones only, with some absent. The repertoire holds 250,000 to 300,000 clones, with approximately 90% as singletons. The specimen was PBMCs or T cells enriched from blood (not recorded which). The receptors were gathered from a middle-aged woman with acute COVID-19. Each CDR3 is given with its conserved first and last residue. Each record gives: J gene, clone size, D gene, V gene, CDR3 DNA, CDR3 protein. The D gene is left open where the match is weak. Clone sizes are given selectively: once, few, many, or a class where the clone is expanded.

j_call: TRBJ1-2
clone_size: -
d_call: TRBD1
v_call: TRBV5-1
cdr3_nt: TGCGCCAGCAGCTTGCAGGGACAGGGAAGTGGCTACACCTTC
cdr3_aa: CASSLQGQGSGYTF

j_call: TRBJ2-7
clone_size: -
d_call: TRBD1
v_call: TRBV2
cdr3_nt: TGTGCCAGCAGGCCGGGACAGAATTCCTACGAGCAGTACTTC
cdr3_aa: CASRPGQNSYEQYF

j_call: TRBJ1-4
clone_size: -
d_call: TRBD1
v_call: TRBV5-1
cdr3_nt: TGCGCCAGCAGCCCCCTGGGACAGGGAAATGAAAAACTGTTTTTT
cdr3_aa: CASSPLGQGNEKLFF

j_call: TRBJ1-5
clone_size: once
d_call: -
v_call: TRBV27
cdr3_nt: TGTGCCAGCAGTCCAGGGGTTCTCAATCAGCCCCAGCATTTT
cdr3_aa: CASSPGVLNQPQHF

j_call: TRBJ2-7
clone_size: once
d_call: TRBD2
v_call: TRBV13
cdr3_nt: TGTGCCAGCAGCTTCTCCAGGACTAGCGGGTACGAGCAGTACTTC
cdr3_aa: CASSFSRTSGYEQYF

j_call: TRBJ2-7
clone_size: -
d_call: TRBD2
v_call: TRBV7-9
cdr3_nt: TGTGCCAGCAGCTTAGTATCAGGCGGGGGGGAGCAGTACTTC
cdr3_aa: CASSLVSGGGEQYF

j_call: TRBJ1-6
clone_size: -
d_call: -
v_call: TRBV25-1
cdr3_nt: TGTGCCAGCAGTGATAGAAGCAATTCACCCCTCCACTTT
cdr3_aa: CASSDRSNSPLHF

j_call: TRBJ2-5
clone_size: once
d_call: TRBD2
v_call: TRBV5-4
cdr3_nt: TGTGCCAGCAGCTTGGAAGCGGGGGGGCTGGAGACCCAGTACTTC
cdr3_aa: CASSLEAGGLETQYF

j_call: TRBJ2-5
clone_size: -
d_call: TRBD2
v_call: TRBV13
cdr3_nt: TGTGCCAGCAGCCCTAGCGGGGAAAAAGAGACCCAGTACTTC
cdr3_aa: CASSPSGEKETQYF

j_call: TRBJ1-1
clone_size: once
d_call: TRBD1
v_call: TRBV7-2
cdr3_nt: TGTGCCAGCAGCATTGGGACAGCAGAAGCTTTCTTT
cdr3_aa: CASSIGTAEAFF

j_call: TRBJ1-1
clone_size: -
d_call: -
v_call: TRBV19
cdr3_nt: TGTGCCAGTACAACAGGGTCCTGGAACACTGAAGCTTTCTTT
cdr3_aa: CASTTGSWNTEAFF

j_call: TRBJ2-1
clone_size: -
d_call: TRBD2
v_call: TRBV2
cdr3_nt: TGTGCCAGTCGAACCGGGACTAACTCCTACAATGAGCAGTTCTTC
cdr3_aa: CASRTGTNSYNEQFF

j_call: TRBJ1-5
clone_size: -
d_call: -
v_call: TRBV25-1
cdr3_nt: TGTGCCAGCCGTAGACAGACCAACGGCAATCAGCCCCAGCATTTT
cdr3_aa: CASRRQTNGNQPQHF

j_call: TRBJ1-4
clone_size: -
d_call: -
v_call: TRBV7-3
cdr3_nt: TGTGCCAGCAGCTTAACGGGCTTTGCTGGGGAAAAACTGTTTTTT
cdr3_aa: CASSLTGFAGEKLFF

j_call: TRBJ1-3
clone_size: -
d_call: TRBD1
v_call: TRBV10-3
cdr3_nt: TGTGCCATCAGTGACCCCCAGGGGGCCATATATTTT
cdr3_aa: CAISDPQGAIYF

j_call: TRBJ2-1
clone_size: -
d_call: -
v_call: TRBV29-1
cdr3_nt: TGCAGCGTAGTACCCCTAAAGTACAATGAGCAGTTCTTC
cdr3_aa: CSVVPLKYNEQFF

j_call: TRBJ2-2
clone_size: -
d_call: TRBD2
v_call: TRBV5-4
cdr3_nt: TGTGCCAGCAGCTTGGGGCTAGCGGGAGGGCGTAGCACCGGGGAGCTGTTTTTT
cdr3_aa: CASSLGLAGGRSTGELFF

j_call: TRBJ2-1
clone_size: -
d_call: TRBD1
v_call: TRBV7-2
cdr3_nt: TGTGCCAGCAGCGCCCTGAGGGGGCCATACAATGAGCAGTTCTTC
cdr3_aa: CASSALRGPYNEQFF

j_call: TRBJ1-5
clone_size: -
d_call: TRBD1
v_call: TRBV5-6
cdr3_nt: TGTGCCAGCAGCTTAGACAGGGGGCAGTCCGGCGATCAGCCCCAGCATTTT
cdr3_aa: CASSLDRGQSGDQPQHF

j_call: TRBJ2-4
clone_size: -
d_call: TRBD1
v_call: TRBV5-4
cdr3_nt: TGTGCCAGCAGCTTGGGACAGGGTGCCATTCAGTACTTC
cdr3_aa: CASSLGQGAIQYF

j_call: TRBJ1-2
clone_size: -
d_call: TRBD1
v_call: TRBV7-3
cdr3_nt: TGTGCCAGCAGCTCCGGGACAGGGTCTGCCTACACCTTC
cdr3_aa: CASSSGTGSAYTF

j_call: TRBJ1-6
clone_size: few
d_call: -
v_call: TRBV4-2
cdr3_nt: TGTGCCAGCAGCCAAACGACAGTTAGCTCCTATAATTCACCCCTCCACTTT
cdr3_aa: CASSQTTVSSYNSPLHF

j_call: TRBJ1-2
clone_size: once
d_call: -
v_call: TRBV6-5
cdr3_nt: TGTGCCAGCAGTTACCGCCCTGATAGCTATGGCTACACCTTC
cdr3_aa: CASSYRPDSYGYTF

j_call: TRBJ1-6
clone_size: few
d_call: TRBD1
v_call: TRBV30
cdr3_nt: TGTGCCTGGAGCCTCCGGGACAGAAATAATTCACCCCTCCACTTT
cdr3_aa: CAWSLRDRNNSPLHF

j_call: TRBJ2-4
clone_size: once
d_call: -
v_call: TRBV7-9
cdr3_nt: TGTGCCAGCAGCTTAGACGGGGGAACCAAAAACATTCAGTACTTC
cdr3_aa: CASSLDGGTKNIQYF

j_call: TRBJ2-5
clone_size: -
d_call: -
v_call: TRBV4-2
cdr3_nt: TGTGCCAGCAGCCAAGATAGAGGGGAGACCCAGTACTTC
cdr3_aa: CASSQDRGETQYF

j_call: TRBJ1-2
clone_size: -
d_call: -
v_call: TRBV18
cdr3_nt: TGTGCCAGCTCACCATCTCGCGGAGGACTTCCCTATGGCTACACCTTC
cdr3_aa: CASSPSRGGLPYGYTF

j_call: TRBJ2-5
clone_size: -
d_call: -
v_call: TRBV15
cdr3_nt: TGTGCCACCAGCAGAGATGGTGGTTCAGGGCGTTCGGAGACCCAGTACTTC
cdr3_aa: CATSRDGGSGRSETQYF

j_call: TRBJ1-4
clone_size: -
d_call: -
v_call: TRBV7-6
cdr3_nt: TGTGCCAGCAGCCTCCGGGGATCTAATGAAAAACTGTTTTTT
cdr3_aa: CASSLRGSNEKLFF

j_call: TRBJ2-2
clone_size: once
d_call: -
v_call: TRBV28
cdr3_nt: TGTGCCAGCAGTTCCGTGAAATGGGGCCGAGGGAACACCGGGGAGCTGTTTTTT
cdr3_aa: CASSSVKWGRGNTGELFF

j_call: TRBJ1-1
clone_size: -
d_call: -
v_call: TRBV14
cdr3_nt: TGTGCCAGCAGCCAAGTCTGGGCAGTACGAGTGAACACTGAAGCTTTCTTT
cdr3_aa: CASSQVWAVRVNTEAFF

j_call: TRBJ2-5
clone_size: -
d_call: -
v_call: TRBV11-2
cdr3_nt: TGTGCCAGCAGCTTAAACGGGCTAGCCGAGACCCAGTACTTC
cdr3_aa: CASSLNGLAETQYF